This T cell receptor beta chain was found in a study of neurological immune-mediated disorders (dated by TCRdb to the late 2010s). Broadly, across the study: Peripheral blood TCR-beta repertoires from patients with HTLV-I-associated myelopathy (HAM/TSP), patients with multiple sclerosis, and healthy controls were compared in the study using UMI-based sequencing. Alongside PBMC samples, the set of some 100 TCR-beta libraries contained longitudinal samples, technical triplicates, and paired CD4+ and CD8+ T-cell subsets that had been sorted. Each longitudinal HAM/TSP and healthy donor was sampled at 3 time-points spaced at about 3-45 month intervals. The cohort was made up of 68 subjects, consisting of 14 HAM/TSP patients, about 34 multiple sclerosis patients and 20 healthy controls. Summary of the overall study and its limitations: TCR clonal expansion was highest in HAM/TSP patients and lowest in MS patients, with MS patients falling below even healthy controls. No identical CDR3 amino acid sequences were found to be shared among expanded clones across subjects, suggesting that TCR-beta repertoires were private in all groups.

cDNA synthesis used template-switch 5'RACE with a primer carrying a 10-nucleotide random unique molecular identifier tagging each TCR transcript. Every sequencing run yielded over 160 million TCR-beta sequences covering 15-18 subjects. The RNeasy kit was used to extract total RNA. TCR-beta VDJ regions were amplified with primers for the TCR constant region and the 5'RACE anchor, using the KAPA Real-time Library Amplification kit. Sample indexes and Illumina adaptors were added in a first PCR, and a second PCR then increased library yield. After purification with Ampure beads, the TCR product of roughly 650 bp was size-selected on a 2% E-gel SizeSelection system. Library quality was checked on a Bioanalyzer, concentration was measured with Qubit, and libraries were quantified with the Kapa Library Quantification kit before pooling. An Illumina HiSeq 2500 sequenced the libraries paired-end 2 x 150 bp. To increase sequence diversity, roughly 25-31% phiX was spiked into each library pool. Under the source paper's analysis protocol: Quality-filtered reads were processed with the UMI-based MiGEC pipeline, and over 75% of raw TCR sequences were removed by the MiGEC pipeline during error correction. VDJ genes were aligned to IMGT germline references, and clonotypes were defined by unique CDR3 amino acid sequence plus V-J genes. VDJtools evaluated clonal expansion, Shannon diversity and CDR3 relatedness (CalcPairwiseDistances, ClusterSamples); CLCbio workbench built phylogenetic trees. Expanded clones were defined as having at least 8 unique UMIs, based on coefficient-of-variation modelling across technical triplicates. The raw public reads went through TCRdb reprocessing: fastp at Q25, MiXCR clone calling, in-frame beta chains kept. Each entry is one CDR3 protein sequence, shown with its most common DNA and genes. In this record, the V and J calls reflect TCRdb's handling and not the investigators' own analysis. This sample gives roughly 100,000 distinct CDR3 sequences in total; approximately 10% of them show up just once. The leading ten clones occupy about 3% of the sample.

The CDR3 has 15 amino acids, counting the end cysteine and phenylalanine. Only CDR3 DNA remains: 45 bases, in frame from the first base. V and J lose 6 bases and 3 bases, and a span of 18 bases separates them. CDR1 and CDR2 are drawn from the germline V gene: SGHRS, YFSETQ. The time point label of this sample denotes: longitudinal time-point 3. For unsorted PBMC libraries, 2 million PBMCs were used after storage in RNAlater at -80 degrees C until RNA extraction. Peripheral blood was subjected to Ficoll-Hypaque density gradient centrifugation to isolate PBMCs, which were then cryopreserved in liquid nitrogen. This clonotype came up many times. No cognate antigen has been identified for it. Per-nucleotide qualities are absent, and no much larger clonotype sits a single base away.

This clonotype originated in a female donor with HTLV-1-associated myelopathy (HAM/TSP). The V gene is TRBV5-1 and the J gene is TRBJ1-2; D gene: possibly TRBD1, on 5 matching bases. Sequencing used PBMCs. The encoded CDR3 is CASTPPAGRDYGYTF. The sequenced DNA is TGCGCCAGCACCCCCCCCGCAGGGAGGGACTATGGCTACACCTTC.